The following is a T cell receptor beta chain sequence with its context. This sample is part of a study of cytomegalovirus exposure and HLA in healthy donors. PCR employed 60 Vbeta and 13 Jbeta primers. Method: immunoSEQ multiplex PCR; TCRdb's copy keeps in-frame clones and lacks some. The sample consists of 79,000 or so clones, roughly 79% of them appearing once. The origin of this receptor is a woman between 40 and 50 years old in good health and CMV-seropositive. Sequencing was performed on PBMCs.

The CDR3, as DNA: TGTGCCAGCAGTCTTAGCTCCTACGAGCAGTACTTC. Protein product: CASSLSSYEQYF. V usage is TRBV7-2 and J usage is TRBJ2-7; D is undetermined. V lost 6 bases to trimming and J lost 0 bases, with 6 bases between them. The germline CDR1 and CDR2 sequences are SGHTA and FQGNSA. The CDR3 is 12 amino acids. Drawing the rest from reference TRBV7-2 and TRBJ2-7, the complete variable domain is GAGVSQSPSNKVTEKGKDVELRCDPISGHTALYWYRQSLGQGLEFLIYFQGNSAPDKSGLPSDRFSAERTGGSVSTLTIQRTQQEDSAVYLCASSLSSYEQYFGPGTRLTVT.